The text below deals with one TCR beta chain. Its target antigen remains unknown. Base qualities were left out, and no much larger clone turns up one base away. Via the germline V gene, CDR1 is MGHRA and CDR2 YSYEKL. Germline trimming amounts to 4 bases on V and 7 bases on J, with 4 as the count of junction bases outside the gene matches. There are 14 amino acids in the CDR3, from cysteine to phenylalanine inclusive. Solely the CDR3 DNA is kept, with 42 bases framed from the first base. TCR CDR3 regions were amplified from genomic DNA by multiplex PCR using the deep immunoSEQ assay. For each cell subset, the extracted genomic DNA was distributed evenly across all wells of several immunoSEQ 96-well plates, and each plate served as one replicate. For sorted subsets, roughly 200 ng genomic DNA, equal to 30,000 to 35,000 T cell genomes, was loaded into each replicate PCR. The purified libraries were quantified using a Qubit 3.0 fluorometer, sized with a Bioanalyzer 2100, and then quantified again using the KAPA Library Quantification kit. Every immunoSEQ 96-well plate was sequenced on a separate single-read 150-cycle Illumina NextSeq 550 flow cell. Processing in the source paper ran as follows. The immunoSEQ output contained only junctional sequences without quality scores, so filtering could not match that applied to full-length reads. Sequences were annotated with PyIR, a Python wrapper for IgBLAST v1.9, using IMGT germline references to assign V/J genes and CDR3. Reads were removed for weak V/J assignments (E-value above 1e-6), missing CDR3, stop codons, out-of-frame junctions, or ambiguous translated residues. A V3J clonotype was defined by an identical inferred V gene, J gene, and CDR3 amino acid sequence. Percentage overlap between repertoires was computed as shared unique clonotypes divided by the size of the smaller repertoire. Repertoire richness was assessed with RTK rarefaction, the Chao1 estimator, and Recon v2.1 estimates of unobserved clonotypes. Generation probabilities for all TCRbeta clonotypes obtained by the gDNA method from a handful of donors were computed using OLGA. TCRdb stores this immuneACCESS table with in-frame sequences only. Part of the clones is absent; in the studies checked, under half of the shortfall reflects unresolved V genes, and no reason is known for the rest. That table gives V, J and clone size, and the DNA gave D and trimming. Across this sample there are 2 million to 2.5 million clones, with roughly 95% seen only once. About 1.1% of the sample is taken by the ten largest.

These data are taken from a study of shared clonotypes between healthy human individuals (TCRdb year 2020). As for the study more broadly: A few men and a couple of women, aged 18 to 49 years, made up the cohort. Per donor, three plates each were used for CD4 naive and CD4 memory, two for CD8 naive, and one for CD8 memory. Blood TCR repertoires of about 5 healthy adults were deeply sequenced to estimate repertoire size and the extent of clonotype sharing between individuals. Different laboratories and diverse techniques were used to prepare libraries and sequence TCR repertoires, to increase sequencing depth and limit assay-specific biases. Between about 0.8 and 9 billion PBMCs per donor were obtained by leukapheresis. Overall study results and their limits: Across a few donors, approximately 4.6% of naive CD4, roughly 3.5% of naive CD8, about 2.3% of memory CD4, and around 0.4% of memory CD8 clonotypes were shared. Because the study included a small number of donors, the genetic and exposure-history diversity represented was limited. Pairwise subsampling indicated that sequencing depth was expected to affect the degree of clonotype sharing among donors. Rarefaction of sorted-subset datasets indicated incomplete sequencing despite the large sequencing depth. Larger estimated clonotype richness was generally found for naive subsets than for memory subsets. Compared with non-shared clonotypes, the clonotypes found in all four sorted-subset donors had higher generation probabilities. Sampling was restricted to blood, and TCR repertoires in tissues likely differ from the TCR repertoires found in blood.

For the CD8 naive samples, CD45RO-negative cells were positively selected for CCR7, yielding a CD45RA+CCR7+ population from which TemRA cells were excluded. Healthy HIV-negative adults with no recently reported acute infections or vaccinations were included as donors. Every donor was a Caucasian adult living in Nashville, Tennessee, USA. Blood was collected by leukapheresis, and PBMCs were isolated by Ficoll-Histopaque density gradient centrifugation and then cryopreserved in liquid nitrogen vapor phase. Analytical flow cytometry was used to check the purity and quantity of each magnetically sorted T cell population. Genomic DNA was isolated from every sorted fraction and measured by UV absorbance on a Nanodrop 2000c.

This sequence uses TRBV4-1 and TRBJ2-7; TRBD2 lines up with 13 middle nucleotides. This clonotype originated in a man between 18 and 35 years old in good health. The sample was naive CD8+ T cells sorted from blood. According to the study, the label for this sample's cell subset or site signals: CD45RA+CCR7+. CDR3 loop: CASSPTSGGPEQYF. At the DNA level, the sequence is TGCGCCAGCAGCCCGACTAGCGGGGGGCCGGAGCAGTACTTC.